The text below deals with one TCR beta chain. This clonotype was counted only a few times. Which antigen it targets is not known. No quality values exist for individual bases; no much larger clone is one base distant. The data were taken from a study of T cells in Graves' hyperthyroidism and ophthalmopathy (dated by TCRdb to about 2019). For context, the study as a whole: Peripheral blood was sampled at the time of initial diagnosis, prior to any treatment. A discovery cohort of approximately 100 patients, roughly 43 with Graves' ophthalmopathy and 57 with stable Graves' hyperthyroidism, was used to find distinguishing TCR V-J signatures. Prospective prediction of ophthalmopathy was tested in an independent validation cohort consisting of about 20 hyperthyroidism patients and about 17 patients who later progressed to ophthalmopathy. The 100 or so discovery patients were randomly split 7:3 into training and test sets. In more than five Graves' hyperthyroidism patients, the study also compared T-cell repertoires from thyroid tissue with T-cell repertoires from blood. Once sampling was done, hyperthyroidism patients were given methimazole at a starting dose of 30 mg daily, whereas ophthalmopathy patients were given high-dose intravenous methylprednisolone. The paper describes TCR Vbeta CDR3 sequencing of 135 peripheral blood samples, made up of roughly 45 ophthalmopathy patients, 70 to 75 hyperthyroidism patients and some 17 progressor patients. The research as a whole found: In validation, the model predicted progression to ophthalmopathy with roughly 66% sensitivity and approximately 78% specificity, a median of approximately 6.7 months before onset. Most expanded thyroid clonotypes (frequency above 0.001) were also found in blood, which suggests that blood repertoires may mirror thyroid immune responses. No statistical method was used to fix the sample size in advance, and group allocation was not hidden from the investigators. In cross-validation, a model built on a 13 V-J signature told ophthalmopathy apart from stable hyperthyroidism with under 90% sensitivity and about 81% specificity, and in testing the same model reached 80%/75%.

Moderately to severely active disease, a Clinical Activity Score of at least 3, a NOSPECS grade of at least 4, and a duration under 3 months were present in ophthalmopathy patients. The study excluded patients with uncontrolled infections, other autoimmune diseases, pregnancy or lactation. Diagnoses were established on the basis of clinical symptoms, serum thyroxine and TRAb, thyroid ultrasound, and orbital computed tomography. PBMCs were separated from 7.5 to 10 ml of fresh peripheral blood using Ficoll-Paque density gradient centrifugation. Total RNA was extracted using Trizol reagent, and RNA quality was assessed on an Agilent 2100 Bioanalyzer. The TCR beta CDR3 regions were amplified from the RNA transcripts. For the first round of RT-PCR on the TCR CDR3, the HTBI primer set was used together with the Qiagen OneStep RT-PCR kit. Libraries were constructed in a second round of multiplex PCR, after which size selection and purification were performed. Paired-end sequencing of the libraries was performed with 100 bp reads on an Illumina HiSeq2000. Per the authors' processing: SOAPnuke was used to process the raw data, with reads discarded if the reads contained adapters or uncalled bases, had a mean Phred below 15, or lacked an exact constant-primer or identifier match. High-quality paired reads were merged using COPE v1.2.5, and each unique nucleotide sequence was defined as a clonotype. Clonotypes were aligned to IMGT TRBV, TRBD and TRBJ reference segments using MiTCR v1.1. Analysis was restricted to V-J combinations with a frequency above 0.0001, which covered 99.2% of repertoires. A TCS score was defined as the ratio between F50 (clonal expansion) and ExV (chaos), using BLOSUM62-based TCRdist between CDR3 peptides within each V-J. Welch's t-statistics and random forest reduced 450 to 600 V-J features to 13, which were used in a naive Bayes classifier (R e1071). The raw public reads went through TCRdb reprocessing: fastp at Q25, MiXCR clone calling, in-frame beta chains kept. Rows are unified per CDR3 protein, each entry keeping the most common DNA and genes. For this entry, the V and J calls and clone size follow TCRdb and not the study's own pipeline. Recorded for this sample are approximately 620,000 distinct CDR3 sequences; 16% of them occurred a single time. Clones ranked in the top ten supply around 3.5% of the sample.

From the germline V gene, CDR1 is MNHEY and CDR2 is SVGAGI. V is pared back by 2 bases and J by 1 base, with 12 bases lying between the germline termini. Counted from cysteine to phenylalanine, this CDR3 has 16 amino acids. Only the CDR3 portion is preserved as DNA: 48 bases, with reading frame beginning at the first base. The receptor comes from a woman in her 40s with Graves' ophthalmopathy. Sequencing input: blood. The chain employs TRBV6-5 and TRBJ1-3; the D gene is perhaps TRBD1, on 5 matching bases. The CDR3 region reads CASSYRGGGSGNTIYF. The DNA sequence is given as TGTGCCAGCAGTTACAGGGGCGGGGGATCTGGAAACACCATATATTTT.